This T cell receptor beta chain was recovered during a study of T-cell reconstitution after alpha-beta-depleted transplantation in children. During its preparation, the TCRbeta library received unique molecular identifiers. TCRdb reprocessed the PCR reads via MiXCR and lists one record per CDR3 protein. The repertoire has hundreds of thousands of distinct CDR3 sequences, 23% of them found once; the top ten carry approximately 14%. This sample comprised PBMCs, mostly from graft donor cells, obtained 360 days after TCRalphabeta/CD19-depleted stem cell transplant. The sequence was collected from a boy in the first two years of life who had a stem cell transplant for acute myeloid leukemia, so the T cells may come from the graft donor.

CDR3 in DNA: TGTGCCAGCAGCGGGGGTACCAAGGCTCCCTACGAGCAGTACTTC. It encodes CASSGGTKAPYEQYF. The chain joins TRBV5-6 to TRBJ2-7, with D perhaps matching TRBD1 or TRBD2 (5 bases each). V was shortened by 4 bases and J by 2 bases, with 16 bases between the two germline ends. The germline V gene has CDR1 SGHDT and CDR2 YYEEEE. CDR3 length equals 15 residues.